This T cell receptor (beta chain) comes out of a study of PD-1 blockade in classical Hodgkin lymphoma. Study results and limitations: Baseline TCR diversity was reportedly lower in newly diagnosed patients than healthy donors. Any patient who commenced nivolumab under 1 year after ASCT was excluded.

The assay was immunoSEQ multiplex PCR, and TCRdb's table has in-frame clones only and misses some. This sample has 29,000 or so clones, with about 71% found just once. A single count supports this clone. Its antigen is not known. Germline CDR1 is SGHTA and CDR2 is FQGNSA. V lost 5 bases, J lost 5 bases, and 13 bases lay in between. The length of the CDR3 is 13 residues. All patients relapsed after autologous stem cell transplantation, and brentuximab vedotin exposure varied. The source material was peripheral blood mononuclear cells (PBMCs), sampled before the second cycle of nivolumab. The source of this sequence is a human donor with classical Hodgkin lymphoma. This chain uses TRBV7-2 with TRBJ2-7; D is tentatively TRBD1 or TRBD2 (5 bases each). This CDR3 reads CASSKGTVDEQYF. Here the CDR3 DNA reads TGTGCCAGCAGCAAGGGGACCGTGGACGAGCAGTACTTC.